The table lists the clone carrying this T cell receptor (beta chain) with a few counts. Its antigen is unknown. The data originate from a study of blood T cells in healthy people across ages. For the study at large: Researchers report that template switching captured about one barcoded beta molecule per two T cells. Whole-study findings and limits: Investigators treated diversity estimates from one million T cells as underestimates.

The total RNA that was extracted per sample amounted to at least 5 micrograms. With a J-beta primer mix and a sample-barcoded 5' primer, a second PCR ran roughly 7 to 11 cycles. TCRdb fed the 5' RACE reads into MiXCR, producing one record per CDR3 protein. The sample has 550,000 to 700,000 distinct CDR3 sequences, 25% to 30% seen once. The CDR3 totals 15 residues. Germline lookup yields CDR1 MNHEY and CDR2 SMNVEV (reference sequence). V was trimmed by 4 bases and J by 8 bases, leaving 17 bases between them. Sequenced: blood. The TCR sequence derives from a woman aged 65 to 85 in good health. This rearrangement joins TRBV27 to TRBJ1-4; no clear D gene. Here the CDR3 reads CASSSPSAAREKLFF. In DNA form, the CDR3 reads TGTGCCAGCAGTTCCCCCTCGGCGGCACGGGAAAAACTGTTTTTT.